Listed below are T cell receptor beta chains from one sample, sequenced in a study of neurological immune-mediated disorders. TCRdb itself ran the 5' RACE reads through MiXCR, one entry per CDR3 protein. The table records under 40,000 distinct CDR3 sequences, approximately 7% of them present only once. Sequencing was performed on CD4+ T cells from blood. The receptors shown here come from a man aged 50 or older in good health. Both conserved end residues are part of each CDR3. The order of the fields is V gene, clone size, J gene, D gene, CDR3 DNA, CDR3 protein. The D gene is left open where the match is weak. Clone size, where shown, is once, few, many, or a class for clones that have expanded.

V gene: TRBV20-1; clone size: many; J gene: TRBJ2-5; D gene: TRBD1; CDR3 DNA: TGCAGTGCTAGCGCGCCCCAGGGGGCCCTTCAAGAGACCCAGTACTTC; CDR3 protein: CSASAPQGALQETQYF
V gene: TRBV11-3; clone size: many; J gene: TRBJ2-7; D gene: TRBD1; CDR3 DNA: TGTGCCAGCAGCTTTTTATGGACAGGGAGATACGAGCAGTACTTC; CDR3 protein: CASSFLWTGRYEQYF
V gene: TRBV20-1; clone size: many; J gene: TRBJ2-7; D gene: -; CDR3 DNA: TGCAGTGCTAGAGATCCGCGGCTTCAGCGTAGCTCCTACGAGCAGTACTTC; CDR3 protein: CSARDPRLQRSSYEQYF
V gene: TRBV5-6; clone size: many; J gene: TRBJ1-5; D gene: -; CDR3 DNA: TGTGCCAGCAGCAGAGGGGGGGGGCCCCAGCATTTT; CDR3 protein: CASSRGGGPQHF
V gene: TRBV5-1; clone size: many; J gene: TRBJ2-3; D gene: -; CDR3 DNA: TGCGCCAGCAGCGGACGGGCCCCAGATACGCAGTATTTT; CDR3 protein: CASSGRAPDTQYF
V gene: TRBV6-5; clone size: many; J gene: TRBJ2-1; D gene: -; CDR3 DNA: TGTGCCAGCAGTTTACTCGGGAATGAGCAGTTCTTC; CDR3 protein: CASSLLGNEQFF
V gene: TRBV4-3; clone size: many; J gene: TRBJ2-3; D gene: -; CDR3 DNA: TGCGCCAGCAGCCAAGATGACGGGCGGCAACTCACAGATACGCAGTATTTT; CDR3 protein: CASSQDDGRQLTDTQYF
V gene: TRBV11-2; clone size: medium-sized; J gene: TRBJ1-2; D gene: -; CDR3 DNA: TGTGCCAGCAGCTTAGTTGCCTACGGACGCTACACCTTC; CDR3 protein: CASSLVAYGRYTF
V gene: TRBV20-1; clone size: many; J gene: TRBJ2-7; D gene: TRBD2; CDR3 DNA: TGCAGTGCTGGGGGGGTGGGCTCCTACGAGCAGTACTTC; CDR3 protein: CSAGGVGSYEQYF
V gene: TRBV9; clone size: many; J gene: TRBJ2-7; D gene: -; CDR3 DNA: TGTGCCAGCAGCCTCGGCCCGGGACCCCCTGCCGAGCAGTACTTC; CDR3 protein: CASSLGPGPPAEQYF
V gene: TRBV20-1; clone size: many; J gene: TRBJ2-3; D gene: TRBD2; CDR3 DNA: TGCAGTGCTACTCGGACAGCGGGAGACCCAGATACGCAGTATTTT; CDR3 protein: CSATRTAGDPDTQYF
V gene: TRBV5-1; clone size: many; J gene: TRBJ2-5; D gene: -; CDR3 DNA: TGCGCCAGCAGCCAACACCAAGAGACCCAGTACTTC; CDR3 protein: CASSQHQETQYF
V gene: TRBV7-2; clone size: many; J gene: TRBJ2-7; D gene: -; CDR3 DNA: TGTGCCAGCAGCTTCCGACAGGACACCTACGAGCAGTACTTC; CDR3 protein: CASSFRQDTYEQYF
V gene: TRBV5-1; clone size: many; J gene: TRBJ2-5; D gene: -; CDR3 DNA: TGCGCCAGCAGCTCTGGGGCAGGGGAAGAGACCCAGTACTTC; CDR3 protein: CASSSGAGEETQYF
V gene: TRBV4-1; clone size: many; J gene: TRBJ1-1; D gene: -; CDR3 DNA: TGCGCCAGCAGCCAGATGGGGGGAGGAGGCACTGAAGCTTTCTTT; CDR3 protein: CASSQMGGGGTEAFF
V gene: TRBV3-1; clone size: many; J gene: TRBJ1-1; D gene: -; CDR3 DNA: TGTGCCAGCAGCCAAGGACAGGTCACTGAAGCTTTCTTT; CDR3 protein: CASSQGQVTEAFF
V gene: TRBV30; clone size: many; J gene: TRBJ1-5; D gene: -; CDR3 DNA: TGTGCCTGGAGTGCGGGGGCGGGGATCAATCAGCCCCAGCATTTT; CDR3 protein: CAWSAGAGINQPQHF
V gene: TRBV5-8; clone size: -; J gene: TRBJ2-5; D gene: -; CDR3 DNA: TGTGCCAGCAGCTTGGGACAGCCACAAGAGACCCAGTACTTC; CDR3 protein: CASSLGQPQETQYF
V gene: TRBV6-2/TRBV6-3; clone size: many; J gene: TRBJ2-1; D gene: TRBD1; CDR3 DNA: TGTGCCAGCAGCAGGGACAGGGCACTGGTCTTC; CDR3 protein: CASSRDRALVF
V gene: TRBV28; clone size: many; J gene: TRBJ2-7; D gene: -; CDR3 DNA: TGTGCCAGCAGTCGGTCAAGGGGAGGCGAGCAGTACTTC; CDR3 protein: CASSRSRGGEQYF
V gene: TRBV28; clone size: many; J gene: TRBJ2-7; D gene: TRBD2; CDR3 DNA: TGTGCCAGCAGGATACCCAGCGGGAGTAATGGCGAGCAGTACTTC; CDR3 protein: CASRIPSGSNGEQYF
V gene: TRBV10-3; clone size: many; J gene: TRBJ2-2; D gene: TRBD2; CDR3 DNA: TGTGCCACCACGGGACTAGCGGGAGACACCGGGGAGCTGTTTTTT; CDR3 protein: CATTGLAGDTGELFF
V gene: TRBV7-2; clone size: many; J gene: TRBJ2-7; D gene: TRBD1; CDR3 DNA: TGTGCCAGCAGCCCCCGGGAGTCACAGGGGGCAAGGTACTTC; CDR3 protein: CASSPRESQGARYF
V gene: TRBV4-3; clone size: once; J gene: TRBJ2-3; D gene: -; CDR3 DNA: TGCGCCAGCAAAACCGTGGGGGGATTACCAGATACGCAGTATTTT; CDR3 protein: CASKTVGGLPDTQYF
V gene: TRBV20-1; clone size: many; J gene: TRBJ1-1; D gene: -; CDR3 DNA: TGCAGTGCTAGAGATCCCCGGGGATTAGCTTTCTTT; CDR3 protein: CSARDPRGLAFF
V gene: TRBV18; clone size: -; J gene: TRBJ1-1; D gene: -; CDR3 DNA: TGTGCCAGCTCACCACGGGAAGGGAGAGCTTTCTTT; CDR3 protein: CASSPREGRAFF
V gene: TRBV12-3/TRBV12-4; clone size: many; J gene: TRBJ1-3; D gene: -; CDR3 DNA: TGTGCCAGCGGATATTCCGGGGGCGGAACTGGAAACACCATATATTTT; CDR3 protein: CASGYSGGGTGNTIYF
V gene: TRBV2; clone size: few; J gene: TRBJ2-7; D gene: -; CDR3 DNA: TGTGCCAGCAGTGACGGAGGGTACGAGCAGTACTTC; CDR3 protein: CASSDGGYEQYF
V gene: TRBV12-3/TRBV12-4; clone size: many; J gene: TRBJ2-7; D gene: -; CDR3 DNA: TGTGCCAGCACCCAATCCGGGAGAACCTACGAGCAGTACTTC; CDR3 protein: CASTQSGRTYEQYF
V gene: TRBV5-1; clone size: many; J gene: TRBJ1-2; D gene: -; CDR3 DNA: TGCGCCAGCAGCCCAGGAGACAGCAACTATGGCTACACCTTC; CDR3 protein: CASSPGDSNYGYTF
V gene: TRBV2; clone size: many; J gene: TRBJ2-3; D gene: -; CDR3 DNA: TGTGCCAGCAGTGAAGCGGGAGATAGCACAGATACGCAGTATTTT; CDR3 protein: CASSEAGDSTDTQYF
V gene: TRBV29-1; clone size: many; J gene: TRBJ2-5; D gene: TRBD1; CDR3 DNA: TGCAGCGTTGAGGGACAGTTACAAGAGACCCAGTACTTC; CDR3 protein: CSVEGQLQETQYF
V gene: TRBV4-1; clone size: many; J gene: TRBJ2-2; D gene: -; CDR3 DNA: TGCGCCAGCAGCCAAGGATCCAGGGCTAACACCGGGGAGCTGTTTTTT; CDR3 protein: CASSQGSRANTGELFF
V gene: TRBV4-3; clone size: many; J gene: TRBJ2-1; D gene: -; CDR3 DNA: TGCGCCAGCAGCCAGTGGATTTCAGGGGCTGGCGAGCAGTTCTTC; CDR3 protein: CASSQWISGAGEQFF
V gene: TRBV5-4; clone size: many; J gene: TRBJ1-5; D gene: -; CDR3 DNA: TGTGCCAGCAGCTTGGACGGCGGGCAGCCCCAGCATTTT; CDR3 protein: CASSLDGGQPQHF
V gene: TRBV6-2/TRBV6-3; clone size: many; J gene: TRBJ2-1; D gene: TRBD2; CDR3 DNA: TGTGCCAGCAGGGGAGCTAGCGGGTTCATAAACAATGAGCAGTTCTTC; CDR3 protein: CASRGASGFINNEQFF
V gene: TRBV20-1; clone size: many; J gene: TRBJ2-5; D gene: TRBD2; CDR3 DNA: TGCAGTGCTAGCAGACTAGCGGGAGAGGGGACCCAGTACTTC; CDR3 protein: CSASRLAGEGTQYF
V gene: TRBV12-3/TRBV12-4; clone size: many; J gene: TRBJ2-2; D gene: -; CDR3 DNA: TGTGCCAGCAGTGGCGGCCCCGGGGAGCTGTTTTTT; CDR3 protein: CASSGGPGELFF
V gene: TRBV7-6; clone size: many; J gene: TRBJ2-1; D gene: -; CDR3 DNA: TGTGCCAGCAGCTTTCTAGCGTCATCCTACAATGAGCAGTTCTTC; CDR3 protein: CASSFLASSYNEQFF
V gene: TRBV20-1; clone size: many; J gene: TRBJ2-3; D gene: -; CDR3 DNA: TGCAGTGCTAGAGATGGACGTTCGGCAGATACGCAGTATTTT; CDR3 protein: CSARDGRSADTQYF
V gene: TRBV19; clone size: few; J gene: TRBJ1-5; D gene: TRBD1; CDR3 DNA: TGTGCCAGTAGTACGTTGGACAGGGGCCTTAAACTGCGGCCCCAGCATTTT; CDR3 protein: CASSTLDRGLKLRPQHF
V gene: TRBV6-5; clone size: many; J gene: TRBJ2-2; D gene: -; CDR3 DNA: TGTGCCAGCAACCTAAGGATAGGCGGGACCGGGGAGCTGTTTTTT; CDR3 protein: CASNLRIGGTGELFF
V gene: TRBV12-3/TRBV12-4; clone size: -; J gene: TRBJ2-7; D gene: TRBD1; CDR3 DNA: TGTGCCAGCATGCGACGGGACAGTAACTACGAGCAGTACTTC; CDR3 protein: CASMRRDSNYEQYF
V gene: TRBV12-3/TRBV12-4; clone size: many; J gene: TRBJ2-7; D gene: TRBD2; CDR3 DNA: TGTGCCAGCAGTACTAGCGGGATCTACGAGCAGTACTTC; CDR3 protein: CASSTSGIYEQYF
V gene: TRBV20-1; clone size: many; J gene: TRBJ1-2; D gene: -; CDR3 DNA: TGCACAACAGGACTATCGAACTATGGCTACACCTTC; CDR3 protein: CTTGLSNYGYTF